A selection of T cell receptor beta chains follows, all from one sample in a study of PD-1 blockade in classical Hodgkin lymphoma. Assay: immunoSEQ multiplex PCR; the TCRdb copy retains only in-frame clones and omits some. The data contain over 80,000 clones, about 77% of them seen just once; the ten biggest clones take up about 9%. Material: peripheral blood mononuclear cells (PBMCs), obtained before the fourth cycle of nivolumab. These receptors were taken from a human donor with classical Hodgkin lymphoma. CDR3s include the opening cysteine and the closing phenylalanine or tryptophan. Fields, in order: clone size, J gene, V gene, D gene, CDR3 protein, CDR3 DNA. A D gene is named only where the DNA matches it firmly. Clone size is given for some rows only: seen once, a few or many times, or a class if the clone is expanded.

clone_size: -
j_call: TRBJ2-7
v_call: TRBV2
d_call: TRBD1
cdr3_aa: CASNEQGAIHEQYF
cdr3_nt: TGTGCCAGCAACGAACAGGGGGCAATCCACGAGCAGTACTTC

clone_size: -
j_call: TRBJ1-2
v_call: TRBV28
d_call: TRBD1
cdr3_aa: CASSLDRAYYGYTF
cdr3_nt: TGTGCCAGCAGTTTAGACAGGGCTTACTATGGCTACACCTTC

clone_size: -
j_call: TRBJ2-7
v_call: TRBV25-1
d_call: TRBD2
cdr3_aa: CASRKEGLAGEQYF
cdr3_nt: TGTGCCAGCAGAAAAGAAGGACTAGCGGGCGAGCAGTACTTC

clone_size: -
j_call: TRBJ1-2
v_call: TRBV28
d_call: TRBD1
cdr3_aa: CASRWTGGNYGYTF
cdr3_nt: TGTGCCAGCAGGTGGACAGGGGGTAACTATGGCTACACCTTC

clone_size: -
j_call: TRBJ2-5
v_call: TRBV20-1
d_call: TRBD2
cdr3_aa: CSEERGETQYF
cdr3_nt: TGCAGTGAAGAGCGGGGAGAGACCCAGTACTTC

clone_size: -
j_call: TRBJ1-1
v_call: TRBV10-3
d_call: TRBD1
cdr3_aa: CAIRRTGGTEAFF
cdr3_nt: TGTGCCATCAGACGAACAGGGGGCACTGAAGCTTTCTTT

clone_size: -
j_call: TRBJ1-2
v_call: TRBV5-4
d_call: -
cdr3_aa: CASSLDQGNYGYTF
cdr3_nt: TGTGCCAGCAGCTTGGACCAGGGTAACTATGGCTACACCTTC

clone_size: -
j_call: TRBJ2-3
v_call: TRBV19
d_call: -
cdr3_aa: CASSIPGGSDTQYF
cdr3_nt: TGTGCCAGTAGTATTCCCGGGGGTTCAGATACGCAGTATTTT

clone_size: -
j_call: TRBJ2-7
v_call: TRBV9
d_call: TRBD2
cdr3_aa: CASSVGSGGAHEQYF
cdr3_nt: TGTGCCAGCAGCGTAGGGTCGGGGGGGGCCCACGAGCAGTACTTC

clone_size: -
j_call: TRBJ2-5
v_call: TRBV7-2
d_call: -
cdr3_aa: CASSAFGTHQETQYF
cdr3_nt: TGTGCCAGCAGCGCATTCGGGACACACCAAGAGACCCAGTACTTC

clone_size: -
j_call: TRBJ1-6
v_call: TRBV6-5
d_call: TRBD1
cdr3_aa: CASQEGTGVSPLHF
cdr3_nt: TGTGCCAGCCAGGAGGGGACAGGGGTTTCACCCCTCCACTTT

clone_size: -
j_call: TRBJ1-2
v_call: TRBV28
d_call: -
cdr3_aa: CASSLFGRDENGYTF
cdr3_nt: TGTGCCAGCAGTTTATTTGGCAGGGATGAGAATGGCTACACCTTC

clone_size: -
j_call: TRBJ2-1
v_call: TRBV7-9
d_call: -
cdr3_aa: CASSLARGRQFF
cdr3_nt: TGTGCCAGCAGCTTAGCAAGGGGACGGCAGTTCTTC

clone_size: -
j_call: TRBJ1-2
v_call: TRBV18
d_call: -
cdr3_aa: CASSPLTKGTQLYGYTF
cdr3_nt: TGTGCCAGCTCACCACTTACTAAGGGGACGCAACTCTATGGCTACACCTTC

clone_size: few
j_call: TRBJ1-1
v_call: TRBV4-2
d_call: -
cdr3_aa: CASSQEKGSGEAFF
cdr3_nt: TGTGCCAGCAGCCAAGAAAAAGGGTCAGGGGAAGCTTTCTTT

clone_size: -
j_call: TRBJ2-5
v_call: TRBV5-4
d_call: TRBD2
cdr3_aa: CASSSGTSGRRVKTQYF
cdr3_nt: TGTGCCAGCAGCTCCGGGACTAGCGGGAGGCGGGTCAAGACCCAGTACTTC

clone_size: -
j_call: TRBJ2-5
v_call: TRBV28
d_call: TRBD2
cdr3_aa: CASREFGLAGLQETQYF
cdr3_nt: TGTGCCAGCAGAGAATTTGGGCTAGCGGGACTCCAAGAGACCCAGTACTTC

clone_size: -
j_call: TRBJ1-5
v_call: TRBV7-9
d_call: -
cdr3_aa: CASSHRDSNQPQHF
cdr3_nt: TGTGCCAGCAGCCACAGGGATAGCAATCAGCCCCAGCATTTT